This T cell receptor (beta chain) was recovered during a study of T cell changes during pregnancy in multiple sclerosis. Sequencing was performed with immunoSEQ multiplex PCR; in TCRdb, only in-frame clones are kept and a portion is missing. The data show some 60,000 clones, roughly 90% seen once. This CDR3 region has 13 residues. Germline-derived CDR1 and CDR2 are SGHTA and FQGTGA. The junction had 4 bases not matched to a gene; V was cut back by 1 base and J by 8 bases. This receptor was identified in a female donor with multiple sclerosis, enrolled in a pregnancy study. The source was peripheral blood, collected before pregnancy. The genes are TRBV7-3 and TRBJ1-1; the match to TRBD1 covers 7 bases. In DNA form, the CDR3 reads TGTGCCAGCAGCTTAAGAGGGGGCCAGGAAGCTTTCTTT. Its translation: CASSLRGGQEAFF.